The 8 T cell receptor beta chains reported below all come from one sample, sequenced in a study of cytomegalovirus exposure and HLA in healthy donors. A multiplex PCR was run with 60 Vbeta primers and 13 Jbeta primers. Sequenced by immunoSEQ multiplex PCR; TCRdb stores in-frame clones only, minus some. The sample lists more than 100,000 clones, roughly 79% occurring once. The source material was PBMCs. Receptors were obtained from a male donor in good health and CMV-seronegative.

The chain carries TRBV5-1 and TRBJ1-2; the D is unclear. The CDR3 consists of 13 residues. Germline V CDR1 and CDR2: SGHRS, YFSETQ. V lost 4 bases, J lost 4 bases, and 11 bases lay in between. The CDR3 loop reads CASSRRASYGYTF. CDR3 coding DNA: TGCGCCAGCAGCCGGCGGGCAAGCTATGGCTACACCTTC.

The chain couples TRBV21-1 to TRBJ2-2; the table calls TRBD2, which could not be checked here. TRBV21-1 is shown as a pseudogene. There are 17 residues in the CDR3. CDR3 protein: CASSKGVRVANTGELFF. Written as DNA, the CDR3 is TGTGCCAGCAGCAAAGGGGTTCGGGTCGCGAACACCGGGGAGCTGTTTTTT.

In its sample, this clone was seen once. This sequence joins TRBV30 and TRBJ1-3; D unresolved. Trimming took 3 bases from V and 0 from J, leaving 6 bases between them. Germline CDR1 GTSNPN, CDR2 SVGIG (reference sequence). This CDR3 region has 13 residues. This CDR3 is CAWSYNSGNTIYF. The CDR3 DNA is TGTGCCTGGAGCTATAACTCTGGAAACACCATATATTTT.

The V and J genes are TRBV25-1 and TRBJ2-3, with 8 bases aligning to TRBD2. J lost 6 bases, V lost 4 bases, and 6 bases had no gene match. The CDR3 totals 14 residues. Germline loops: CDR1 MGHDK, CDR2 SYGVNS. The CDR3 coding sequence is TGTGCCAGCAGTGCGGCGGGGGGCGTCGATACGCAGTATTTT. It is translated as CASSAAGGVDTQYF.

The gene calls are TRBV27 and TRBJ2-3; TRBD1 agrees at 7 bases. V gave up 5 bases and J gave up 3 bases; unmatched junction bases: 14. The length of the CDR3 is 17 residues. CDR1 is MNHEY, CDR2 SMNVEV, per germline (reference sequence). The DNA for the CDR3 is TGTGCCAGCAGTGCACTCCTGACAGGGACCGGTACAGATACGCAGTATTTT. This encodes CASSALLTGTGTDTQYF.

The rearrangement joins TRBV6-5 to TRBJ2-1, with D possibly TRBD2 on 5 matching bases. The CDR3 contains 15 residues. The germline V gene has CDR1 MNHEY and CDR2 SVGAGI. Between the trimmed V and J ends, which lost 0 bases and 7 bases, there was a span of 13 bases. The CDR3 nucleotides are TGTGCCAGCAGTTACTCGAGGGCGGCGGAGAATGAGCAGTTCTTC. Translation: CASSYSRAAENEQFF.

The chain links TRBV2 to TRBJ1-5; 9 bases line up with TRBD1. The CDR3 sequence is 14 residues long. V was pared by 6 bases and J by 3 bases, with 3 bases of the junction left unmatched. Germline lookup yields CDR1 SNHLY and CDR2 FYNNEI. As DNA, the CDR3 is TGTGCCAGCAGAGGGACAGGGTTCAATCAGCCCCAGCATTTT. Amino acid sequence: CASRGTGFNQPQHF.

This chain links TRBV4-3 with TRBJ1-1; weak D call: TRBD1 (5 bases). The CDR3 is made up of 15 amino acids. Germline-derived CDR1 and CDR2 are LGHNA and YSLEER. Deletions cut 4 bases from V and 4 bases from J, with 16 bases between. CDR3 sequence (DNA): TGCGCCAGCAGCCTCCAGGGTGGAGTCCGCACTGAAGCTTTCTTT. Encoded protein: CASSLQGGVRTEAFF.